This T cell receptor beta chain originates from a study of regulatory T cells in long-lasting Graves disease. Building of the TCR beta libraries involved iRepertoire HTBI primers and Arm-PCR of CDR3 regions. From the multiplex PCR reads, TCRdb called clonotypes with MiXCR, one entry per CDR3 protein. In the table there are around 360,000 distinct CDR3 sequences, around 15% of which are singletons. Stated time point: newly diagnosed GD, antithyroid drugs for less than 3 months. Extracted PBMC RNA gave rise to the TCR library. Germline-derived CDR1 and CDR2 are KGHSH and LQKENI. With 1 base removed from V and 4 bases from J, the gap between germline ends came to 2 bases. The CDR3 totals 11 residues. This clonotype was seen at least ten times. Another study also made use of these data, one on T cells in Graves' hyperthyroidism and ophthalmopathy.

The source was peripheral blood mononuclear cells (PBMCs), collected at new diagnosis, from a patient treated with antithyroid drugs. The V call is TRBV18, the J call TRBJ2-7; no clear D gene. This TCR derives from a woman in her late teens or twenties with Graves disease. The CDR3 protein is CASSPLYEQYF. The CDR3 DNA is TGTGCCAGCTCACCACTGTACGAGCAGTACTTC.